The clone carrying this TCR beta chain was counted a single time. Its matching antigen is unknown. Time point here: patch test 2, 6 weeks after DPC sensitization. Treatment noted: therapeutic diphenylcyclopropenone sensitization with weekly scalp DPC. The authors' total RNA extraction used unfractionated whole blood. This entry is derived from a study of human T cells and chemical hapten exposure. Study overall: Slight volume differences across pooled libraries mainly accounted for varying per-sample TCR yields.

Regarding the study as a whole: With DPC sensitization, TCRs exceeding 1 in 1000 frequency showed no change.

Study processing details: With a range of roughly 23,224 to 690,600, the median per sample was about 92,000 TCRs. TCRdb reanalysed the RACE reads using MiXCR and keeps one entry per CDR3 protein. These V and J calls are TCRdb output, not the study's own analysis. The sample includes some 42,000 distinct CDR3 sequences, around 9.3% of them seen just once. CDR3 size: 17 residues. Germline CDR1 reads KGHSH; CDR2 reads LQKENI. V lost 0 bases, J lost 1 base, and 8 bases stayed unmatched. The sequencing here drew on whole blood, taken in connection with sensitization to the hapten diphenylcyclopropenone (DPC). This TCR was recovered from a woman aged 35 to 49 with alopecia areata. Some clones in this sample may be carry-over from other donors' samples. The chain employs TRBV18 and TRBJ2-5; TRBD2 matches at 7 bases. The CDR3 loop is CASSPPVGEGSQETQYF. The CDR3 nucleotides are TGTGCCAGCTCACCACCGGTGGGGGAGGGGAGCCAAGAGACCCAGTACTTC.